This entry features one T cell receptor (beta chain) sequence. The record originates from a study of blood T cell repertoires in COVID-19. For the study at large: Samples taken during acute and convalescent COVID-19 were collected in the United States, Italy and Spain. T cells, B-cell-depleted T cells, or PBMCs provided the cDNA or gDNA that served as material.

The CDR3 runs 15 residues. CDR1 is MNHEY, CDR2 SMNVEV, per germline (reference sequence). Trimming shortened V by 5 bases and J by 0 bases, and 13 bases separated the two germline ends. In the original analysis: Scientists estimated how many nucleated cells there were by amplifying reference gene primers. Using immunoSEQ multiplex PCR, the repertoire was profiled, and TCRdb retains in-frame clones only, with some absent. V and J calls plus clone size are reproduced from that table; the DNA served to infer D and trimming. The sample includes about 220,000 clones, roughly 84% seen only once; the top ten take 3% to 4.5%.

The sequence was collected from an elderly woman with acute or convalescent COVID-19. The V gene is TRBV27, the J gene TRBJ1-2; D is uncertain. Source material: peripheral blood. CDR3 loop: CASSPVRGANYGYTF. CDR3 sequence (DNA): TGTGCCAGCAGTCCCGTGCGGGGAGCTAACTATGGCTACACCTTC.